The 17 T cell receptor beta chains listed next were all sequenced from one sample in a study of CD8 T cells in Susac syndrome. RNA, at about 0.45 to 1 ug, was reverse transcribed with random hexamers. TCRdb independently ran MiXCR on the immunoSEQ multiplex PCR reads; one entry per CDR3 protein. Among approximately 160,000 distinct CDR3 sequences listed, 93% were seen once. Specimen: CD4+ T cells from PBMCs. These receptors originate from a human donor in good health.

As DNA, the CDR3 is TGTGCCAGCAGCTTGGGGACAGGGGGCGCAAACATTCAGTACTTC. Translating gives CASSLGTGGANIQYF. The chain uses TRBV11-2 and TRBJ2-4; 12 bases are a match to TRBD1. Germline CDR1 is SGHAT and CDR2 is FQNNGV. The CDR3 consists of 15 residues. The V segment lost 3 bases and the J segment 6 bases; nucleotides outside the gene matches: 3.

The J gene is TRBJ1-1, the V gene TRBV5-1, with TRBD1 matching over 9 bases. This CDR3 is built from 14 residues. CDR1 SGHRS and CDR2 YFSETQ come from the germline V gene. Trimming cost V 7 bases and J 6 bases; bases outside gene matches: 10. The CDR3 DNA reads TGCGCCAGCGTCCTGACAGGGGGATCCGCTGAAGCTTTCTTT. It encodes CASVLTGGSAEAFF.

The rearrangement uses TRBV30 and TRBJ1-4, with TRBD1 matching over 8 bases. This CDR3 comprises 13 residues. Germline trimming cut 1 base from V and 8 bases from J; bases unmatched to any gene: 3. Germline lookup yields CDR1 GTSNPN and CDR2 SVGIG (reference sequence). The CDR3 is CAWSGQGWEKLFF. The CDR3 DNA follows: TGTGCCTGGAGTGGACAGGGGTGGGAAAAACTGTTTTTT.

The chain recombines TRBV5-6 with TRBJ1-3, with a possible D match to TRBD1 (6 bases). CDR1 is SGHDT, CDR2 YYEEEE, per germline. V was cut by 1 base and J by 3 bases, with 11 bases left in between. The CDR3 loop spans 15 amino acids. In nucleotides, the CDR3 is TGTGCCAGCAGCTTGAAACAGGGTTTTGGAAACACCATATATTTT. Protein sequence: CASSLKQGFGNTIYF.

The V gene is TRBV5-1, the J gene TRBJ2-7; D gene ambiguous. The V end was cut by 0 bases, the J end by 5 bases, with 12 bases between. CDR3 length: 14 amino acids. Germline V lookup: CDR1 SGHRS, CDR2 YFSETQ. The CDR3 DNA reads TGCGCCAGCAGCTTGGGGGTTGGATTTGACGAGCAGTACTTC. The encoded protein is CASSLGVGFDEQYF.

The CDR3 region has the DNA TGCAGTGCTAGTGAGGGGGCCCCGGAGACCCAGTACTTC. Its translation is CSASEGAPETQYF. This rearrangement joins TRBV20-1 to TRBJ2-5; TRBD1 matches at 7 bases. The CDR3 has 13 residues. Germline V gene lookup returns CDR1 DFQATT and CDR2 SNEGSKA (reference sequence). V was pared by 3 bases and J by 5 bases, with 6 bases of the junction left unmatched.

CDR3 amino acids: CASSVAGQSYNSPLHF. CDR3 sequence (DNA): TGTGCCAGCAGCGTAGCTGGCCAGTCATATAATTCACCCCTCCACTTT. The chain is built from TRBV9 and TRBJ1-6; D is unclear. CDR1 and CDR2 from the germline V gene are SGDLS and YYNGEE. The ends were cut back, 0 bases at V and 4 bases at J, with 11 bases in the middle. This CDR3 has 16 amino acids.

J is TRBJ2-3 and V is TRBV5-1; maybe TRBD1 (5 bases). The CDR3 totals 14 residues. The V gene's germline CDR1 is SGHRS and CDR2 YFSETQ. V shed 0 bases and J shed 6 bases, with 11 bases lying between them. CDR3 in amino acids: CASSLVGAADTQYF. The CDR3 nucleotides read TGCGCCAGCAGCTTGGTTGGGGCGGCGGATACGCAGTATTTT.

The gene calls are TRBV29-1 and TRBJ1-2; no firm D call. Germline CDR1 is SQVTM and CDR2 is ANQGSEA. Trimming took 4 bases from V and 8 from J, leaving 14 bases between them. The CDR3 sequence is 12 residues long. DNA for the CDR3: TGCAGCGTTGGCGGCAACCCTGGGGGCTACACCTTC. Amino acids: CSVGGNPGGYTF.

The chain carries TRBV5-1 and TRBJ1-1; D call uncertain. Germline V gene lookup returns CDR1 SGHRS and CDR2 YFSETQ. There are 14 residues in the CDR3. Trimming pared 4 bases from V and 5 bases from J, leaving 15 bases between. CDR3 DNA: TGCGCCAGCAGCCGGATGGGGTTGGGGACTGAAGCTTTCTTT. This translates into CASSRMGLGTEAFF.

The chain combines TRBV3-1 with TRBJ2-7; D possibly corresponds to TRBD2 (5 bases). Germline V CDR1 and CDR2: LGHDT, YNNKEL (reference sequence). The V gene lost 8 bases and the J gene lost 7 bases, with 21 bases spanning the gap. CDR3 length: 14 residues. The CDR3 sequence is CASGTGFLGGEQYF. The CDR3 nucleotides read TGTGCCAGCGGCACCGGCTTCCTCGGAGGTGAGCAGTACTTC.

CDR3 DNA: TGTGCCAGCAGCGTAGAAGGCGGACAAGAGACCCAGTACTTC. Protein sequence: CASSVEGGQETQYF. The chain recombines TRBV9 with TRBJ2-5; D remains unclear. The length of the CDR3 is 14 residues. Trimming shortened V by 0 bases and J by 2 bases, and 8 bases separated the two germline ends. The V gene's germline CDR1 is SGDLS and CDR2 YYNGEE.

The chain joins TRBV2 to TRBJ2-3; TRBD1 matches at 10 bases. The V gene's germline CDR1 is SNHLY and CDR2 FYNNEI. The V gene end was trimmed by 9 bases and the J gene end by 2 bases; junction bases not matched to a gene: 5. The CDR3 is made up of 14 amino acids. The CDR3 protein is CARLDRGLTDTQYF. CDR3 nucleotides: TGTGCCAGGCTTGACAGGGGGCTCACAGATACGCAGTATTTT.

The rearrangement joins TRBV2 to TRBJ2-3, with 11 bases matching TRBD2. V lost 6 bases, J lost 2 bases, and 10 bases stayed unmatched. In germline, CDR1 is SNHLY, CDR2 FYNNEI. This CDR3 is 17 amino acids long. The CDR3 sequence is CASSLLVSGGATDTQYF. CDR3 DNA: TGTGCCAGCAGCCTCCTAGTTAGCGGGGGGGCCACAGATACGCAGTATTTT.

V gene TRBV20-1 combines with J gene TRBJ2-5; 10 nucleotides match TRBD1. Germline-derived CDR1 and CDR2 are DFQATT and SNEGSKA (reference sequence). With V trimmed by 6 bases and J by 3 bases, 4 bases remained unmatched. The CDR3 covers 13 residues. The CDR3 here is CSATTGGEETQYF. The DNA for the CDR3 is TGCAGTGCAACGACAGGGGGCGAAGAGACCCAGTACTTC.

The chain has TRBV12-3 or TRBV12-4 and TRBJ2-5; 7 bases align to TRBD1. Trimming cost V 6 bases and J 1 base; bases outside gene matches: 11. There are 16 residues in the CDR3. The CDR3 region has the DNA TGTGCCAGCAGCCCCTTATATGGGGACAGCCAAGAGACCCAGTACTTC. Amino acids: CASSPLYGDSQETQYF.

The gene calls are TRBV30 and TRBJ2-2; D perhaps matches TRBD1 (5 bases). The germline CDR1 and CDR2 sequences are GTSNPN and SVGIG (reference sequence). The CDR3 is 14 amino acids. The V gene lost 2 bases and the J gene lost 0 bases, with 7 bases spanning the gap. CDR3 DNA sequence: TGTGCCTGGAGTAAGACAGCGAACACCGGGGAGCTGTTTTTT. Protein: CAWSKTANTGELFF.